This T cell receptor (beta chain) was identified in a study of blood T cell repertoires in COVID-19 (dated by TCRdb to 2020 to 2022). Some background on the complete study: Collaborator samples came from the United States, Italy and Spain and covered acute and convalescent phases of COVID-19. The prospective study material was composed of cDNA or gDNA derived from T cells, B-cell-depleted T cells, or PBMCs. The dataset comprised deeply sampled blood TCRbeta repertoires from subjects exposed to, actively infected with, or recovered from COVID-19. A freely available public database, intended as a resource for researchers studying the immune response to SARS-CoV-2, is where the repertoires were released. Samples came from the ongoing ImmuneRACE study (first 160 participants) plus 1,254 subjects from 6 global collaborators. Sample metadata almost always included a de-identified subject ID, COVID-19 status, age in years and sex. Where available, HLA class I and class II types were obtained from metadata supplied by the sample provider rather than from assay-based typing.

The immunoSEQ Assay, a bias-controlled multiplex PCR, was used to amplify TCRbeta CDR3 regions from genomic DNA. On the authors' methods: The number of nucleated cells in each sample was estimated by amplification of reference gene primers within the assay. To quantify the absolute abundance of each unique TCRbeta CDR3 rearrangement, sequence reads were collapsed and filtered. For each sample, productive Simpson clonality was calculated by taking the square root of Simpson's diversity index across productive rearrangements. The table was pulled from immuneACCESS by TCRdb, which kept in-frame rearrangements only. Such tables lose some clones; where checked, under half of the loss comes from unresolved V genes, and the rest has no known cause. V, J and clone size were drawn from that table, and D and trimming were deduced from the DNA. In all, the sample holds 390,000 or so clones, and more than 80% of those were seen once. 1.4% to 1.5% of the sample rests with the top ten.

Overall study outcomes, separate from this receptor: The amount of clinical and demographic metadata varied by source and participant and was provided uncurated.

Comment on this clone: This clone's antigen is unknown. Base qualities were left out, and no much larger clone turns up one base away.

The collaborating institutions used their own protocols to collect whole blood in K2EDTA tubes. For TCRbeta analysis, collaborators shipped samples as frozen whole blood, isolated PBMCs, or DNA extracted from either of those sample types. The clonotype comes from a woman under 40 with active or convalescent COVID-19. Specimen: peripheral blood.

The encoded CDR3 is CASSVFRDNPTYGYTF. DNA sequence: TGTGCCAGTAGTGTTTTCCGAGACAATCCTACATATGGCTACACCTTC. Recombination linked TRBV19 to TRBJ1-2, with no confident D gene call. In the germline V gene (reference sequence), CDR1 corresponds to LNHDA and CDR2 to SQIVND. From cysteine to phenylalanine, the CDR3 is 16 amino acids long. The CDR3 DNA has 48 bases and is translated from base 1. The junction carries 21 bases between V and J, which are trimmed by 5 bases and 5 bases respectively.